Each of the 16 T cell receptor beta chains below was sequenced from the same sample in a study of cytomegalovirus exposure and HLA in healthy donors. Researchers ran the PCR with 60 Vbeta and 13 Jbeta primers. Produced via immunoSEQ multiplex PCR; TCRdb's table is partial and in-frame only. The profile shows roughly 110,000 clones, under 90% of them singletons. The sequencing input was PBMCs. Source of these receptors: a woman aged 18-29 years in good health and CMV-seronegative.

Worth noting for this clone: A read error may produce the germline difference seen at one junction end. The CDR3 region has the DNA TGTGCCAGCACCTTAGGGCGGCGGAACACTGAAGCTTTCTTT. This sequence encodes CASTLGRRNTEAFF. This rearrangement joins TRBV7-8 to TRBJ1-1; D ambiguous. The CDR3 is 14 residues long. Germline lookup yields CDR1 SGHVS and CDR2 FQNEAQ.

This clone occurred once. The chain couples TRBV27 to TRBJ2-3; D is undetermined. The CDR3 extends over 13 amino acids. With 4 bases removed from V and 5 bases from J, the gap between germline ends came to 10 bases. Per germline, CDR1 MNHEY and CDR2 SMNVEV (reference sequence). CDR3 protein: CASSSEYRDTQYF. The CDR3 DNA follows: TGTGCCAGCAGTTCCGAATACAGAGATACGCAGTATTTT.

The rearrangement joins TRBV29-1 to TRBJ2-7; D perhaps matches TRBD1 (5 bases). The CDR3 loop spans 13 amino acids. Trimming removed 4 bases at V and 1 base at J, with 11 bases between. Germline assignment: CDR1 SQVTM and CDR2 ANQGSEA. The CDR3 nucleotides read TGCAGCGTTGTGTGGGGCGGATCCTACGAGCAGTACTTC. Residues: CSVVWGGSYEQYF.

In its sample, this clone was seen a few times. The chain couples TRBV5-6 to TRBJ1-4, with unresolved D. Germline CDR1 is SGHDT and CDR2 is YYEEEE. V lost 4 bases and J 8 bases, leaving 21 bases between the germline ends. This CDR3 has 16 residues. CDR3 coding DNA: TGTGCCAGCAGCGACGTGTCCGGGTCCCGGCGGGAAAAACTGTTTTTT. Its translation is CASSDVSGSRREKLFF.

The V call is TRBV30, the J call TRBJ1-2; 8 nucleotides agree with TRBD1. Per the germline V gene, CDR1 is GTSNPN and CDR2 is SVGIG (reference sequence). The CDR3 has 14 amino acids. J lost 4 bases, V lost 2 bases, and 6 bases had no gene match. The CDR3 loop reads CAWSRTGNLYGYTF. DNA for the CDR3: TGTGCCTGGAGTAGGACAGGGAATCTCTATGGCTACACCTTC.

The chain has TRBV6-4 and TRBJ2-1, with 10 bases that match TRBD2. This CDR3 spans 14 amino acids. The ends lost 2 bases at V and 6 bases at J; junction bases unmatched: 1. Germline V gene data show CDR1 as MRHNA and CDR2 as SNTAGT. The DNA of the CDR3 is TGTGCCAGCAGTGACAGCGGGGGGGCCAATGAGCAGTTCTTC. This codes for CASSDSGGANEQFF.

The gene calls are TRBV4-3 and TRBJ2-2; D possibly corresponds to TRBD2 (5 bases). CDR1 is LGHNA, CDR2 YSLEER, per germline. The CDR3 runs 15 residues. Trimming removed 6 bases at V and 3 bases at J, with 14 bases between. CDR3 residues: CASRPGWVDTGELFF. CDR3 in DNA: TGCGCCAGCAGGCCGGGGTGGGTAGACACCGGGGAGCTGTTTTTT.

The chain recombines TRBV29-1 with TRBJ1-2, with D possibly matching TRBD1 (5 bases). V gave up 4 bases and J gave up 8 bases, with 17 bases separating them. There are 13 residues in the CDR3. Germline V gene sequence: CDR1 SQVTM, CDR2 ANQGSEA. CDR3 residues: CSVGQEAGNGYTF. In DNA, the CDR3 is TGCAGCGTTGGACAAGAGGCAGGGAACGGCTACACCTTC.

The V gene is TRBV27, the J gene TRBJ1-4, with a possible D match to TRBD1 (5 bases). The V gene lost 5 bases and the J gene lost 2 bases, with 15 bases spanning the gap. Germline loops: CDR1 MNHEY, CDR2 SMNVEV (reference sequence). The CDR3 consists of 16 residues. Here the CDR3 reads CASSPRQFTTNEKLFF. Here the CDR3 DNA reads TGTGCCAGCAGTCCTCGACAGTTTACGACTAATGAAAAACTGTTTTTT.

The J gene is TRBJ1-1, the V gene TRBV20-1, with D unclear. The germline V gene has CDR1 DFQATT and CDR2 SNEGSKA (reference sequence). V lost 7 bases to trimming and J lost 5 bases, with 11 bases between them. This CDR3 contains 11 residues. The CDR3 is CSVSGRTEAFF. CDR3 nucleotides: TGCAGTGTTTCGGGGAGGACTGAAGCTTTCTTT.

CDR3 coding DNA: TGTGCCAGCTCACCGGGGGTACAGGGGGCAAGTGGCTACACCTTC. Protein sequence: CASSPGVQGASGYTF. J is TRBJ1-2 and V is TRBV18, with 9 positions matching TRBD1. This CDR3 spans 15 amino acids. Germline V CDR1 and CDR2: KGHSH, LQKENI. With V trimmed by 3 bases and J by 7 bases, 9 bases remained unmatched.

V gene TRBV15 combines with J gene TRBJ2-7, with 9 bases aligning to TRBD2. The CDR3 length is 14 residues. The V segment lost 6 bases and the J segment 7 bases; nucleotides outside the gene matches: 10. CDR1 and CDR2 (germline): LNHNV, YYDKDF (reference sequence). The CDR3 coding sequence is TGTGCCACCAGTTCTCAGCGGGAGGTAGGGGAGCAGTACTTC. Translated, it gives CATSSQREVGEQYF.

The rearrangement links TRBV5-4 to TRBJ2-7; a possible D gene is TRBD2 (6 bases). Trimming removed 0 bases from V and 4 bases from J, with 8 bases in between. Germline CDR1 and CDR2: SGHNT and YYREEE (reference sequence). The CDR3 consists of 13 residues. CDR3 sequence: CASSLGGGYEQYV. The CDR3 region has the DNA TGTGCCAGCAGCTTGGGTGGGGGGTACGAGCAGTACGTC.

The rearrangement uses TRBV7-9 and TRBJ2-5, with D tentatively TRBD1 (7 bases). Trimming stripped 5 bases from V and 5 bases from J, with 21 bases between. The CDR3 extends over 16 amino acids. CDR1 is SEHNR, CDR2 FQNEAQ, per germline (reference sequence). The CDR3 region is CASSPQTTGAGETQYF. For the CDR3, the DNA is TGTGCCAGCAGCCCACAAACCACAGGGGCGGGGGAGACCCAGTACTTC.

This clone was seen more than once but under ten times. V gene TRBV30 combines with J gene TRBJ1-3, with no clear D. Germline V gene sequence: CDR1 GTSNPN, CDR2 SVGIG (reference sequence). This CDR3 is built from 13 residues. Trimming removed 3 bases from V and 8 bases from J, with 14 bases in between. As DNA, the CDR3 is TGTGCCTGGAGGTTTCAGGCGACGGACACCATATATTTT. Translated: CAWRFQATDTIYF.

The V gene is TRBV5-6, the J gene TRBJ1-1; weak D call: TRBD1 (6 bases). The CDR3 loop spans 17 amino acids. Trimming left V 4 bases short and J 7 bases short, with 26 bases between. Germline-derived CDR1 and CDR2 are SGHDT and YYEEEE. The CDR3 here is CASSGVWDKGWRFEAFF. CDR3 nucleotide sequence: TGTGCCAGCAGCGGGGTGTGGGACAAGGGGTGGCGGTTTGAAGCTTTCTTT. The complete variable domain, with remaining parts taken from reference TRBV5-6 and TRBJ1-1, reads DAGVTQSPTHLIKTRGQQVTLRCSPKSGHDTVSWYQQALGQGPQFIFQYYEEEERQRGNFPDRFSGHQFPNYSSELNVNALLLGDSALYLCASSGVWDKGWRFEAFFGQGTRLTVV.